This T cell receptor beta chain was sequenced in a study of blood T cell repertoires in COVID-19. The CDR3 has 12 residues. Germline V gene lookup returns CDR1 SEHNR and CDR2 FQNEAQ (reference sequence). Trimming took off 10 bases at V and 5 bases at J, with 14 bases between the two ends. Per the original methods: Reference gene primer amplification gave estimated nucleated cell counts. The data were produced by immunoSEQ multiplex PCR, yet TCRdb's version contains in-frame clones alone and is incomplete. That table supplies the V and J calls and clone size; D and trimming were determined from the DNA. Of 270,000 or so clones listed, 82% are singletons.

The origin of this receptor is a woman aged 18-30 years with acute or convalescent COVID-19. V and J are TRBV7-9 and TRBJ1-2; D call uncertain. Material: peripheral blood. The CDR3: CATPQVLYGYTF. The CDR3 DNA follows: TGTGCCACACCCCAGGTTCTTTATGGCTACACCTTC.